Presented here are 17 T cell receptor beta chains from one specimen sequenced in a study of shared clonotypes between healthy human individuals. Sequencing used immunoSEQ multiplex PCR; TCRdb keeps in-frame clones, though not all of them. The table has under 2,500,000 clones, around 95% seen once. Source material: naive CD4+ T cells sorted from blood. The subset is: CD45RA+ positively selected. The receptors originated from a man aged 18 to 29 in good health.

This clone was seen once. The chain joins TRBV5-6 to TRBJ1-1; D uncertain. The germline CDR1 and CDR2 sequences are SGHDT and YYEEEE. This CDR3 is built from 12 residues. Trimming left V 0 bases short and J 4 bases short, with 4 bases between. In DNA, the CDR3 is TGTGCCAGCAGCTTGGAGGTCACTGAAGCTTTCTTT. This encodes CASSLEVTEAFF.

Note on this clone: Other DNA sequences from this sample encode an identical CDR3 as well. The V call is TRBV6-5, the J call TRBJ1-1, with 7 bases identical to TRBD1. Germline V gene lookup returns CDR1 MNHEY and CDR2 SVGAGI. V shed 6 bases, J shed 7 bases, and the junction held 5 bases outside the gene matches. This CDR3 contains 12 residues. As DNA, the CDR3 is TGTGCCAGCAGCAGCCCAGGGGGTGAAGCTTTCTTT. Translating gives CASSSPGGEAFF.

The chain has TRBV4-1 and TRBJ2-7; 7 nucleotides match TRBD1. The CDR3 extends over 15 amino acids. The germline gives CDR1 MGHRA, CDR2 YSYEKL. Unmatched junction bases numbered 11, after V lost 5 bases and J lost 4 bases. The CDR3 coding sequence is TGCGCCAGCAGCGAAGGCGAGGGGGCCGTGTACGAGCAGTACTTC. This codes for CASSEGEGAVYEQYF.

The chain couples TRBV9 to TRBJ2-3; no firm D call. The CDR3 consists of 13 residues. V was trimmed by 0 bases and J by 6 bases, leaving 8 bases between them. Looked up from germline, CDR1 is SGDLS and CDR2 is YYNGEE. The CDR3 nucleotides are TGTGCCAGCAGCGTAGCTCCAGACGATACGCAGTATTTT. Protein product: CASSVAPDDTQYF.

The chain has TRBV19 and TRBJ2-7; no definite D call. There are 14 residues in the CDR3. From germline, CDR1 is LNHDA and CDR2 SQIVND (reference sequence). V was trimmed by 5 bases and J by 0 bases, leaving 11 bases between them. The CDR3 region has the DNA TGTGCCAGTAGTGGTGGCCTTAGCTCCTACGAGCAGTACTTC. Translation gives CASSGGLSSYEQYF. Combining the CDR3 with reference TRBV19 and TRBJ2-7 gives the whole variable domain DGGITQSPKYLFRKEGQNVTLSCEQNLNHDAMYWYRQDPGQGLRLIYYSQIVNDFQKGDIAEGYSVSREKKESFPLTVTSAQKNPTAFYLCASSGGLSSYEQYFGPGTRLTVT.

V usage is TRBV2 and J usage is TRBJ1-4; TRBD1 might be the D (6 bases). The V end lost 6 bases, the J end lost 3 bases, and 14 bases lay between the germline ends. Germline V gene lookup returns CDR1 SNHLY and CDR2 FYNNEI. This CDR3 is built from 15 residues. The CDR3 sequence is CASSLQGMANEKLFF. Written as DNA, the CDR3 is TGTGCCAGCAGCTTGCAGGGGATGGCTAATGAAAAACTGTTTTTT.

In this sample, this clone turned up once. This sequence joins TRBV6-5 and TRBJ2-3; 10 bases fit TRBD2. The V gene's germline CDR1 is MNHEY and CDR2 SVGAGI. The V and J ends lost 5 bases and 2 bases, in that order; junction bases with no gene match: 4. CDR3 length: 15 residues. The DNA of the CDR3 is TGTGCCAGCAGTCCGGGACTAGCGACCACAGATACGCAGTATTTT. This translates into CASSPGLATTDTQYF.

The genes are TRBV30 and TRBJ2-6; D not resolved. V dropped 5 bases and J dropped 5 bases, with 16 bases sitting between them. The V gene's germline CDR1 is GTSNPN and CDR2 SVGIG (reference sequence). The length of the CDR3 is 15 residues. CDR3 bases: TGTGCCTGGGATGTAGGCCCCCTCCGGGCCAACGTCCTGACTTTC. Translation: CAWDVGPLRANVLTF.

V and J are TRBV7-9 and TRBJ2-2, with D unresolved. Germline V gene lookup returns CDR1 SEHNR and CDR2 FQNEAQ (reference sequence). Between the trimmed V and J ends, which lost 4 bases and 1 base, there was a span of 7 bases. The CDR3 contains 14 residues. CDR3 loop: CASSSPGNTGELFF. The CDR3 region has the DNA TGTGCCAGCAGCTCCCCTGGGAACACCGGGGAGCTGTTTTTT.

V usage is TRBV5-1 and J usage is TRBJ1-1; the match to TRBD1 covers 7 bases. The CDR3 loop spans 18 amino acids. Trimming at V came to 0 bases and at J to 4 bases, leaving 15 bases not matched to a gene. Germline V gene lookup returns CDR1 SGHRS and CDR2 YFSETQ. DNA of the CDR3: TGCGCCAGCAGCTTGGACCGACAGGGAATAAGAGTTGGCACTGAAGCTTTCTTT. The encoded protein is CASSLDRQGIRVGTEAFF. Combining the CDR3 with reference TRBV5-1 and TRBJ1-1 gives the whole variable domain KAGVTQTPRYLIKTRGQQVTLSCSPISGHRSVSWYQQTPGQGLQFLFEYFSETQRNKGNFPGRFSGRQFSNSRSEMNVSTLELGDSALYLCASSLDRQGIRVGTEAFFGQGTRLTVV.

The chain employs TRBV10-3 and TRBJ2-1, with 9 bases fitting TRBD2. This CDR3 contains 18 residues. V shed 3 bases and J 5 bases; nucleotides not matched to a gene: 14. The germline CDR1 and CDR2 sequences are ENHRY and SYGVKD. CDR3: CAISDPGRIRLADNEQFF. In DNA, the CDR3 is TGTGCCATCAGTGACCCCGGCCGGATCCGACTAGCGGACAATGAGCAGTTCTTC.

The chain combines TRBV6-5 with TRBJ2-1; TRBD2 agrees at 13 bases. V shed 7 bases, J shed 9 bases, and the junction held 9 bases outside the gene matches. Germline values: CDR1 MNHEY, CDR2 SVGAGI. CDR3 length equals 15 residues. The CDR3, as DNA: TGTGCCAGCACTCCGGGACTAGCGGGATTCGGTGAGCAGTTCTTC. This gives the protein CASTPGLAGFGEQFF.

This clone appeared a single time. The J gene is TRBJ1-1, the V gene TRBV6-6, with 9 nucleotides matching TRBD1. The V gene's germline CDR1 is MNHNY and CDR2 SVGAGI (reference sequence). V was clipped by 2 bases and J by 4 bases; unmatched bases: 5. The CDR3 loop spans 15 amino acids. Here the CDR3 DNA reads TGTGCCAGCAGTTACGGACAGGGGATGGGCACTGAAGCTTTCTTT. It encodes CASSYGQGMGTEAFF.

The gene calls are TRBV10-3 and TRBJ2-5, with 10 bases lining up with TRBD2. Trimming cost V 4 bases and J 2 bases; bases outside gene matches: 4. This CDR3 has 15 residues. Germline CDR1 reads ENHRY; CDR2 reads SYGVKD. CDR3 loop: CAISVGLAKQETQYF. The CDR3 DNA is TGTGCCATCAGTGTGGGACTAGCGAAACAAGAGACCCAGTACTTC.

CDR3 DNA sequence: TGTGCCTGGGGTCGAAAGTGGGGGCAGGGAGATACGCAGTATTTT. It is translated as CAWGRKWGQGDTQYF. This sequence joins TRBV30 and TRBJ2-3; tentative D call: TRBD1 (6 bases). This CDR3 is 15 amino acids long. V was cut by 5 bases and J by 5 bases, with 20 bases left in between. The germline V gene has CDR1 GTSNPN and CDR2 SVGIG (reference sequence).

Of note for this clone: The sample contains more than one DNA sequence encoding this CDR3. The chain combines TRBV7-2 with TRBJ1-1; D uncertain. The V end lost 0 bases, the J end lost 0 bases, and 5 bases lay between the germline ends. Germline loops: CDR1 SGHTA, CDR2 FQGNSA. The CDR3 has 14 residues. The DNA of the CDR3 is TGTGCCAGCAGCTTAGCGTACATGAACACTGAAGCTTTCTTT. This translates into CASSLAYMNTEAFF.

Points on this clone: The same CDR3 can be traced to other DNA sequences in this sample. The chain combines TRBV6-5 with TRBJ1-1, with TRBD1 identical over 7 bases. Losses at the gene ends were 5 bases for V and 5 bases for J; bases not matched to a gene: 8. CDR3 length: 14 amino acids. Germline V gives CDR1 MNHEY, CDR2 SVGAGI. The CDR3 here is CASSRTGENTEAFF. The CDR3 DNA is TGTGCCAGCAGTCGTACAGGGGAAAATACTGAAGCTTTCTTT.